Listed below are T cell receptor beta chains from one sample, sequenced in a study of T cells after yellow fever vaccination. TCRdb re-called the 5' RACE reads through MiXCR, storing one row per CDR3 protein. The top ten hold about 15% of the sample, which has about 630,000 distinct CDR3 sequences, more than 9% seen once. Sequencing was performed on PBMCs, taken on the day of the yellow fever booster vaccination. The source of these receptors is a man aged 25-45 years who received the YFV17D yellow fever vaccine. The CDR3 runs from the conserved cysteine through the conserved F or W. A D gene is named only where the DNA matches it firmly. The size entry is marked missing in some rows and otherwise reads once, few, many or a size class.

D gene	J gene	clone size	V gene	CDR3 protein	CDR3 DNA
-	TRBJ1-2	few	TRBV6-5	CASSYTGFYGYTF	TGTGCCAGCAGTTATACAGGCTTCTATGGCTACACCTTC
TRBD2	TRBJ2-4	-	TRBV9	CASSDSGTRGDIQYF	TGTGCCAGCAGCGATTCCGGGACTAGGGGCGACATTCAGTACTTC
-	TRBJ2-6	-	TRBV5-1	CASSFPRGTGANVLTF	TGCGCCAGCAGCTTTCCAAGAGGAACTGGGGCCAACGTCCTGACTTTC
TRBD1	TRBJ1-6	-	TRBV19	CASRTGTGEDSPLHF	TGTGCCAGTCGAACCGGGACAGGGGAGGATTCACCCCTCCACTTT
TRBD2	TRBJ2-1	-	TRBV5-3	CARSRAHVWSGRGTNEQFF	TGTGCCAGATCCCGGGCACATGTCTGGAGCGGGAGGGGTACAAATGAGCAGTTCTTC
TRBD2	TRBJ2-3	few	TRBV12-3/TRBV12-4	CASSPDSLAGAVF	TGTGCCAGCAGTCCCGACAGTTTAGCGGGCGCAGTTTTT
-	TRBJ2-5	few	TRBV12-3/TRBV12-4	CASSWELDETQYF	TGTGCCAGCAGTTGGGAACTTGACGAGACCCAGTACTTC
TRBD2	TRBJ2-1	-	TRBV5-1	CASSTNPGLAGGEDEQFF	TGCGCCAGCAGCACAAATCCGGGACTAGCGGGAGGGGAGGATGAGCAGTTCTTC
TRBD2	TRBJ2-1	few	TRBV18	CASSPTREGLNEQFF	TGTGCCAGCTCACCAACGCGGGAGGGCCTCAATGAGCAGTTCTTC
-	TRBJ1-5	few	TRBV7-2	CASSLAPTGTSNQPQHF	TGTGCCAGCAGCTTAGCCCCCACAGGGACTAGCAATCAGCCCCAGCATTTT
TRBD1	TRBJ2-7	few	TRBV12-3/TRBV12-4	CASTQRTGETYEQYF	TGTGCCAGCACCCAACGGACAGGCGAAACCTACGAGCAGTACTTC
-	TRBJ2-1	many	TRBV29-1	CSVPKSGGGSYNEQFF	TGCAGCGTTCCGAAAAGTGGTGGAGGGTCTTACAATGAGCAGTTCTTC
TRBD2	TRBJ2-7	few	TRBV7-2	CASSLARTSGRAYEQYF	TGTGCCAGCAGCTTAGCGAGGACTAGCGGGAGAGCCTACGAGCAGTACTTC
-	TRBJ2-1	few	TRBV11-2	CASSETVEQFF	TGTGCCAGCAGCGAAACGGTGGAGCAGTTCTTC
-	TRBJ2-5	-	TRBV5-1	CASSYVGETQYF	TGCGCCAGCAGCTACGTGGGGGAGACCCAGTACTTC
TRBD2	TRBJ2-3	-	TRBV5-1	CASSLALGLTDTQYF	TGCGCCAGCAGCTTGGCTTTGGGACTAACAGATACGCAGTATTTT
-	TRBJ2-7	few	TRBV20-1	CSALRDNTYEQYF	TGCAGTGCCCTCCGGGACAACACCTACGAGCAGTACTTC
-	TRBJ1-2	few	TRBV7-9	CASSLRGGYTF	TGTGCCAGCAGTTTACGGGGAGGCTACACCTTC
-	TRBJ2-1	-	TRBV7-3	CASSLTSDNEQFF	TGTGCCAGCAGCTTAACGTCAGACAATGAGCAGTTCTTC
TRBD1	TRBJ1-1	-	TRBV6-2/TRBV6-3	CASTPGQGHHF	TGTGCCAGCACTCCGGGACAGGGGCACCATTTT
-	TRBJ2-7	few	TRBV10-3	CAISRDYEQYF	TGTGCCATCAGCCGAGACTACGAGCAGTACTTC
TRBD2	TRBJ2-1	-	TRBV20-1	CSARDLRTSGRRAEQFF	TGCAGTGCTAGAGATCTGAGGACTAGCGGGAGGAGGGCTGAGCAGTTCTTC
TRBD1	TRBJ2-7	-	TRBV29-1	CSVEDLRQGLWEQYF	TGCAGCGTTGAAGATCTCAGACAGGGCCTTTGGGAGCAGTACTTC
-	TRBJ1-1	-	TRBV19	CASSIPGPSEAFF	TGTGCCAGTAGTATCCCCGGGCCCTCTGAAGCTTTCTTT
-	TRBJ2-3	-	TRBV15	CATSREEVLGTDTQYF	TGTGCCACCAGCAGAGAGGAGGTATTGGGCACAGATACGCAGTATTTT
TRBD1	TRBJ2-2	-	TRBV6-1	CASSERGPGELFF	TGTGCCAGCAGTGAGAGGGGGCCCGGGGAGCTGTTTTTT
-	TRBJ2-5	-	TRBV30	CAWSQPWTQYF	TGTGCCTGGAGTCAGCCGTGGACCCAGTACTTC